Detailed here is one T cell receptor beta chain. Authors' methods: Amplified reference gene primers provided the basis for estimating nucleated cell counts. The repertoire was sequenced with immunoSEQ multiplex PCR; TCRdb's copy has only in-frame clones and lacks some. D and trimming come from the DNA, and the V and J calls and clone size come from that table. The sample yields some 350,000 clones, about 93% seen once. This entry belongs to a study of blood T cell repertoires in COVID-19. The wider study: The United States, Italy and Spain supplied acute and convalescent COVID-19 samples. From T cells, B-cell-depleted T cells, or PBMCs came the material, which was cDNA or gDNA.

V dropped 5 bases and J dropped 0; count of bases not matched to a gene: 12. There are 18 residues in the CDR3. Per the germline V gene, CDR1 is GTSNPN and CDR2 is SVGIG (reference sequence). The sequence was collected from a woman between 18 and 30 years old who had recovered from COVID-19. Input material: peripheral blood. The chain combines TRBV30 with TRBJ2-5, with 13 bases aligning to TRBD2. CDR3 bases: TGTGCCTGGTCGGGACTAGCGGGACCCGCCACGTACCAAGAGACCCAGTACTTC. Its protein is CAWSGLAGPATYQETQYF.